The entry below gives a single TCR beta chain sequence along with its context. The data are from a study of PD-L1 blockade in urothelial cancer. Data came from immunoSEQ multiplex PCR; TCRdb stores just in-frame clones and leaves some out. The data contain roughly 110,000 clones, roughly 90% of them singletons. CDR3 size: 15 residues. Germline CDR1 SGHTA, CDR2 FQGNSA. With 1 base clipped from V and 9 bases from J, the junction kept 10 bases outside the gene matches. The time point: peripheral blood 6 weeks after treatment start. The gene calls are TRBV7-2 and TRBJ2-3, with 7 bases aligning to TRBD2. This receptor was identified in a man in his 60s with urothelial cancer. Sequenced material: PBMCs, taken around atezolizumab (anti-PD-L1) treatment. CDR3 residues: CASSLESSGPGTQYF. The CDR3 DNA sequence: TGTGCCAGCAGCTTAGAGTCTAGCGGACCCGGGACGCAGTATTTT. Full variable domain (rest looked up from reference TRBV7-2 and TRBJ2-3): GAGVSQSPSNKVTEKGKDVELRCDPISGHTALYWYRQSLGQGLEFLIYFQGNSAPDKSGLPSDRFSAERTGGSVSTLTIQRTQQEDSAVYLCASSLESSGPGTQYFGPGTRLTVL.